What follows describes a single T cell receptor (beta chain). Its antigen is not known. Clones were read by immunoSEQ multiplex PCR, and TCRdb kept only the in-frame ones, dropping some. Of roughly 70,000 clones listed, about 97% are singletons. Germline assignment: CDR1 MNHEY and CDR2 SMNVEV (reference sequence). This CDR3 is 12 amino acids long. V lost 8 bases, J lost 3 bases, and 11 bases lay in between. The data stem from a study of cytomegalovirus exposure and HLA in healthy donors. Whole-study results and caveats: A list of about 180 TCR beta chains associated with cytomegalovirus was given.

Sequenced: PBMCs. The receptor comes from a woman aged 18-29 years in good health and CMV-seropositive. The V gene is TRBV27, the J gene TRBJ2-7; tentatively, D is TRBD1 (6 bases). For the CDR3, the DNA is TGTGCCAGCGGCCGGACAGACTACGAGCAGTACTTC. The encoded protein is CASGRTDYEQYF.